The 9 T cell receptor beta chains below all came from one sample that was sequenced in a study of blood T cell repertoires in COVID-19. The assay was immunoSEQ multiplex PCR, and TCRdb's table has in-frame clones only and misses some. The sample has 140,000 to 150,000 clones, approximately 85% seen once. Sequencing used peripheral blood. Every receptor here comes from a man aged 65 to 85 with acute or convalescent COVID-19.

The CDR3 loop is CACQGGSYNSPLHF. DNA of the CDR3: TGTGCCTGCCAGGGAGGGAGTTATAATTCACCCCTCCACTTT. The V gene is TRBV6-5, the J gene TRBJ1-6; D possibly corresponds to TRBD1 (5 bases). Between the trimmed V and J ends, which lost 11 bases and 4 bases, there was a span of 15 bases. Germline loops: CDR1 MNHEY, CDR2 SVGAGI. There are 14 residues in the CDR3.

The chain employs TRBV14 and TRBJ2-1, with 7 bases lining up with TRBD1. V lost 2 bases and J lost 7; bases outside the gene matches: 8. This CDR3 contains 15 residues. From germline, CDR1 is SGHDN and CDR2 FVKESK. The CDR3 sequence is CASSQFKGGRNEQFF. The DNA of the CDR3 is TGTGCCAGCAGCCAATTCAAAGGGGGCCGGAATGAGCAGTTCTTC.

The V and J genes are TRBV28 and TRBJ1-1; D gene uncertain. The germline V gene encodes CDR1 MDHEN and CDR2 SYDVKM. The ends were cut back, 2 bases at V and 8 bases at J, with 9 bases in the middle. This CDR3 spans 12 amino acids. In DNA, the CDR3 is TGTGCCAGCAGTTTACCGTGGAGGGAAGCTTTCTTT. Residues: CASSLPWREAFF.

CDR3 nucleotide sequence: TGTGCCAGCAGCAGACAGGGAGCTAATGAAAAACTGTTTTTT. It is translated as CASSRQGANEKLFF. The chain joins TRBV6-5 to TRBJ1-4, with 7 positions matching TRBD1. Germline V CDR1 and CDR2: MNHEY, SVGAGI. The J segment lost 3 bases and the V segment lost 6 bases, leaving 4 bases of the junction unmatched. The CDR3 is 14 residues long.

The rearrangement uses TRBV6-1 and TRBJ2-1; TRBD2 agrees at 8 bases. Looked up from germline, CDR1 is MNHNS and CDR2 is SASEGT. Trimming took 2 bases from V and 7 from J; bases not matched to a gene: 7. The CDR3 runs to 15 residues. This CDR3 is CASSESLGRANEQFF. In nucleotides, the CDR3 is TGTGCCAGCAGTGAAAGTCTCGGGAGGGCGAATGAGCAGTTCTTC.

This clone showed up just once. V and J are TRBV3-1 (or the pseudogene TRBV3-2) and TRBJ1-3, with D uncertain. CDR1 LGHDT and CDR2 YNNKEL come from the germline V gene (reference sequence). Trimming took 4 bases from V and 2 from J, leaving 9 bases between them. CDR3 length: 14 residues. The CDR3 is CASSPYMTGNTIYF. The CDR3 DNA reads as TGTGCCAGCAGCCCTTACATGACTGGAAACACCATATATTTT.

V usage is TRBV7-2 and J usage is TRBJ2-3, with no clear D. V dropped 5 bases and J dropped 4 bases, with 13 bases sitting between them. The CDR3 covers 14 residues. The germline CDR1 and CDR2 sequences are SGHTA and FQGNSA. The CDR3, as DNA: TGTGCCAGCAGCCTAGTAGGAGTCTCAGATACGCAGTATTTT. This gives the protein CASSLVGVSDTQYF.

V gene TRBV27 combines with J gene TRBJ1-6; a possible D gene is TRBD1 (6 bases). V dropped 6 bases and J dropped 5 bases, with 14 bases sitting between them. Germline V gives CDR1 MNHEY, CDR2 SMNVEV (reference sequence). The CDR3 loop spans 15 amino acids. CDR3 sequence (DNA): TGTGCCAGCAGGGGGGCTTGGTTGAATAATTCACCCCTCCACTTT. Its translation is CASRGAWLNNSPLHF.

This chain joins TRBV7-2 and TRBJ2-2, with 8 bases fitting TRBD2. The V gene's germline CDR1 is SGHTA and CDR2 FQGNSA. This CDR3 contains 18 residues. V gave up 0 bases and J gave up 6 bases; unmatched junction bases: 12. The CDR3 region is CASSLARPGLAHAGELFF. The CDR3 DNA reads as TGTGCCAGCAGCTTAGCGAGGCCCGGACTAGCCCACGCCGGGGAGCTGTTTTTT.